This entry lists 13 T cell receptor beta chains sequenced from one sample in a study of T cells in Graves' hyperthyroidism and ophthalmopathy. Template material for amplifying TCR beta CDR3 regions consisted of RNA transcripts. HTBI primers were the set used in a first-round RT-PCR of the TCR CDR3. TCRdb re-analysed the multiplex PCR reads in MiXCR, keeping a single row per CDR3 protein. This sample has 500,000 or so distinct CDR3 sequences, with 17% found just once. Sequencing input: blood. The source of these receptors is a woman aged 18 to 35 with Graves' ophthalmopathy.

This clonotype was counted at least ten times. The rearrangement joins TRBV6-1 to TRBJ1-5; TRBD1 agrees at 7 bases. V was pared by 3 bases and J by 7 bases, with 6 bases of the junction left unmatched. The CDR3 spans 14 residues. The germline gives CDR1 MNHNS, CDR2 SASEGT. CDR3 bases: TGTGCCAGCAGTGACAACAGGGGAGCCCAGCCCCAGCATTTT. Its translation is CASSDNRGAQPQHF.

The rearrangement uses TRBV28 and TRBJ2-3; 11 nucleotides agree with TRBD2. V was clipped by 4 bases and J by 5 bases; unmatched bases: 5. From germline, CDR1 is MDHEN and CDR2 SYDVKM. The length of the CDR3 is 15 residues. The CDR3 reads CASSSLAGVLDTQYF. In DNA, the CDR3 is TGTGCCAGCAGTTCACTAGCGGGAGTACTAGATACGCAGTATTTT.

This chain connects TRBV9 to TRBJ2-1; 8 nucleotides align to TRBD1. The J segment lost 0 bases and the V segment lost 3 bases, leaving 5 bases of the junction unmatched. The CDR3 contains 16 residues. In germline, CDR1 is SGDLS, CDR2 YYNGEE. CDR3 residues: CASSARTGSSYNEQFF. CDR3 nucleotides: TGTGCCAGCAGCGCCCGGACAGGGAGCTCCTACAATGAGCAGTTCTTC.

The CDR3 region is CASSLFAQGENNEQFF. The CDR3 DNA reads TGTGCCAGCAGTTTATTCGCCCAGGGGGAGAACAATGAGCAGTTCTTC. This chain connects TRBV28 to TRBJ2-1, with TRBD1 identical over 7 bases. The V and J ends lost 1 base and 5 bases, in that order; junction bases with no gene match: 8. Germline V lookup: CDR1 MDHEN, CDR2 SYDVKM. CDR3 length: 16 residues.

This clonotype was counted many times. The chain links TRBV30 to TRBJ1-2; a possible D gene is TRBD1 (5 bases). CDR1 GTSNPN and CDR2 SVGIG come from the germline V gene (reference sequence). Trimming removed 4 bases from V and 0 bases from J, with 12 bases in between. The CDR3 is made up of 14 amino acids. CDR3 bases: TGTGCCTGGAACCATAAGACAGCTAACTATGGCTACACCTTC. It codes for CAWNHKTANYGYTF. Complete variable domain (other parts from reference TRBV30 and TRBJ1-2): SQTIHQWPATLVQPVGSPLSLECTVEGTSNPNLYWYRQAAGRGLQLLFYSVGIGQISSEVPQNLSASRPQDRQFILSSKKLLLSDSGFYLCAWNHKTANYGYTFGSGTRLTVV.

This clonotype was observed many times. An end of the junction does not agree with germline; a read error may underlie this. The gene calls are TRBV28 and TRBJ1-4, with D perhaps matching TRBD1 (6 bases). Germline lookup yields CDR1 MDHEN and CDR2 SYDVKM. This CDR3 contains 13 residues. In DNA form, the CDR3 reads TGTGCCAGCTGTTTGGGGGCGCCTGAAAAACTGTTTTTT. Translation: CASCLGAPEKLFF.

The sample holds many counts of this clonotype. J is TRBJ2-7 and V is TRBV3-1; a weak D match, TRBD2 (5 bases). Germline V gene sequence: CDR1 LGHDT, CDR2 YNNKEL (reference sequence). The CDR3 is 15 residues long. Trimming took off 1 base at V and 3 bases at J, with 13 bases between the two ends. CDR3 DNA sequence: TGTGCCAGCAGCCAAGGCCTAGCCGGTGACTACGAGCAGTACTTC. Amino acids: CASSQGLAGDYEQYF.

This clonotype was observed many times. This chain joins TRBV12-3 or TRBV12-4 and TRBJ1-3; D uncertain. This CDR3 is 12 amino acids long. V lost 6 bases, J lost 8 bases, and 11 bases lay in between. In nucleotides, the CDR3 is TGTGCCAGCAGATGGACTTCGGACACCATATATTTT. Its protein is CASRWTSDTIYF.

This clonotype showed up many times. The chain combines TRBV6-2 or TRBV6-3 with TRBJ2-5; D may be TRBD2 (5 bases). The CDR3 runs 13 residues. CDR1 and CDR2 (germline): MNHEY, SVGEGT. Trimming shortened V by 8 bases and J by 5 bases, and 15 bases separated the two germline ends. The CDR3 nucleotides read TGTGCCAGCCGAGGGTCTACGATCGAGACCCAGTACTTC. It translates to CASRGSTIETQYF.

This clonotype showed up many times. The rearrangement uses TRBV27 and TRBJ1-4, with TRBD1 as a possible D gene (6 bases). CDR3 length: 15 amino acids. Trimming shortened V by 6 bases and J by 10 bases, and 21 bases separated the two germline ends. Germline V gene data show CDR1 as MNHEY and CDR2 as SMNVEV (reference sequence). The CDR3 sequence: CASSPAGTTGTKLFF. CDR3 nucleotide sequence: TGTGCCAGCAGCCCTGCCGGGACAACAGGCACAAAACTGTTTTTT.

This clonotype turned up a few times. V and J are TRBV28 and TRBJ1-2, with 11 bases matching TRBD1. Germline-derived CDR1 and CDR2 are MDHEN and SYDVKM. V lost 10 bases and J lost 4; bases outside the gene matches: 5. The CDR3 extends over 13 amino acids. In DNA, the CDR3 is TGTGCCACACGGACAGGGGGCACCTATGGCTACACCTTC. Its protein product is CATRTGGTYGYTF.

This clonotype was detected many times. This chain connects TRBV5-1 to TRBJ2-7; tentative D call: TRBD1 (5 bases). Germline values: CDR1 SGHRS, CDR2 YFSETQ. This CDR3 region has 14 residues. Trimming left V 0 bases short and J 4 bases short, with 11 bases between. The CDR3, as DNA: TGCGCCAGCAGCTTGGGTGACAGTTGGTACGAGCAGTACTTC. Residues: CASSLGDSWYEQYF.

This clonotype was detected ten times or more. The chain is built from TRBV20-1 and TRBJ1-1; a possible D gene is TRBD1 (5 bases). Between the trimmed V and J ends, which lost 3 bases and 4 bases, there was a span of 6 bases. Looked up from germline, CDR1 is DFQATT and CDR2 is SNEGSKA (reference sequence). This CDR3 has 11 residues. The CDR3 region is CSASQGTEAFF. Written as DNA, the CDR3 is TGCAGTGCTAGCCAGGGCACTGAAGCTTTCTTT.